The 10 T cell receptor beta chains given below trace back to one sample, sequenced in a study of blood T cells in healthy people across ages. Using a J-beta primer mix together with a sample-barcoded 5' primer, a second PCR was run for about 6 to 12 cycles. TCRdb ran MiXCR on the 5' RACE reads and lists one entry per CDR3 protein. The sample lists 700,000 to 950,000 distinct CDR3 sequences, roughly 50% occurring once. The material sequenced was blood. Receptors were obtained from a man aged 30 to 39 in good health.

Written as DNA, the CDR3 is TGCAGCGTTGAACTGGCGGGCAATGAGCAGTTCTTC. Encoded protein: CSVELAGNEQFF. The chain carries TRBV29-1 and TRBJ2-1; tentative D call: TRBD2 (5 bases). Trimming cost V 2 bases and J 6 bases, with 8 bases left between them. The germline gives CDR1 SQVTM, CDR2 ANQGSEA. CDR3 length equals 12 residues.

The chain couples TRBV20-1 to TRBJ2-3; 7 positions match TRBD2. The CDR3 is made up of 14 amino acids. The germline V gene encodes CDR1 DFQATT and CDR2 SNEGSKA (reference sequence). The V and J ends lost 4 bases and 0 bases, in that order; junction bases with no gene match: 4. CDR3 nucleotide sequence: TGCAGTGCTACTGGGGACTATAGCACAGATACGCAGTATTTT. Its translation is CSATGDYSTDTQYF.

This chain connects TRBV7-8 to TRBJ2-7, with TRBD2 identical over 14 bases. The CDR3 extends over 15 amino acids. CDR1 is SGHVS and CDR2 is FQNEAQ in the germline V gene. The V and J ends lost 5 bases and 7 bases, in that order; junction bases with no gene match: 7. CDR3 DNA sequence: TGTGCCAGCAGCCCCGGGACTAGCGGGAGCGATGAGCAGTACTTC. Translating gives CASSPGTSGSDEQYF.

A few counts support this clonotype. The CDR3 is CASSGRTVLAKNIQYF. DNA for the CDR3: TGTGCCAGCAGCGGGAGGACGGTACTAGCCAAAAACATTCAGTACTTC. V is TRBV13 and J is TRBJ2-4; D perhaps matches TRBD2 (6 bases). Germline-derived CDR1 and CDR2 are PRHDT and FYEKMQ (reference sequence). The CDR3 extends over 16 amino acids. V shed 5 bases and J shed 0 bases, with 14 bases lying between them.

CDR3 sequence reads: CATSRAQGPGSEQFF. The CDR3 nucleotides are TGTGCCACCAGCAGAGCCCAGGGACCAGGCAGCGAGCAGTTCTTC. J is TRBJ2-1 and V is TRBV15, with D perhaps matching TRBD1 or TRBD2 (5 bases each). This CDR3 spans 15 amino acids. Germline V gene sequence: CDR1 LNHNV, CDR2 YYDKDF (reference sequence). Trimming took off 1 base at V and 10 bases at J, with 17 bases between the two ends.

This clonotype was seen only a few times. The chain links TRBV27 to TRBJ1-1; TRBD1 matches at 7 bases. The J segment lost 0 bases and the V segment lost 5 bases, leaving 0 bases of the junction unmatched. Germline assignment: CDR1 MNHEY and CDR2 SMNVEV (reference sequence). The CDR3 totals 13 residues. The CDR3, as DNA: TGTGCCAGCAGTGACAGGGTGAACACTGAAGCTTTCTTT. Translated, it gives CASSDRVNTEAFF.

V gene TRBV7-2 combines with J gene TRBJ2-7; D is unclear. In germline, CDR1 is SGHTA, CDR2 FQGNSA. This CDR3 has 13 residues. The V end was cut by 5 bases, the J end by 5 bases, with 13 bases between. CDR3 sequence reads: CASSPGILDEQYF. The CDR3 coding sequence is TGTGCCAGCAGCCCCGGAATCCTTGACGAGCAGTACTTC.

CDR3 DNA sequence: TGTGCCAGCAGCTTAGGGGGGGCCTTGTACGAGCAGTACTTC. It translates to CASSLGGALYEQYF. The gene calls are TRBV7-2 and TRBJ2-5; either TRBD1 or TRBD2 may supply D (6 bases each). The better agreement between TRBJ2-7 and the DNA end casts doubt on the J call. Germline V gene sequence: CDR1 SGHTA, CDR2 FQGNSA. This CDR3 has 14 amino acids.

The rearrangement links TRBV7-2 to TRBJ1-6; TRBD1 agrees at 8 bases. J lost 10 bases, V lost 4 bases, and 9 bases had no gene match. Germline V lookup: CDR1 SGHTA, CDR2 FQGNSA. The CDR3 extends over 15 amino acids. CDR3 DNA: TGTGCCAGCAGCTGGCAGGACAGGGTAGGGTCACCCCTCCACTTT. Its translation: CASSWQDRVGSPLHF.

The gene calls are TRBV9 and TRBJ2-5; 7 bases are shared with TRBD2. J gave up 2 bases and V 3 bases, and 10 bases lay outside the gene matches. The germline gives CDR1 SGDLS, CDR2 YYNGEE. This CDR3 comprises 16 residues. For the CDR3, the DNA is TGTGCCAGCAGCGCGTTTGAGGCTAGCGGTCAAGAGACCCAGTACTTC. Protein sequence: CASSAFEASGQETQYF.